The 29 T cell receptor beta chains given below trace back to one sample, sequenced in a study of T cell responses to AZD1222 COVID-19 vaccine (dated by TCRdb to about 2021). The receptor library was made with the immunoSEQ multiplex PCR assay. What TCRdb holds here is the immuneACCESS table cut down to in-frame rearrangements. Part of the clones is not present; checked against another copy, under half of the missing clones reflect an unresolved V gene, and the others are unexplained. Recorded for this sample are around 100,000 clones; about 89% of them occurred a single time. Approximately 3% of the sample is held by the ten biggest clonotypes. The time point tag for this specimen amounts to: about 28 days (+/-7) after the second vaccine dose. What the treatment or condition label conveys for this sample: meningococcal conjugate vaccine given as trial control. The sample here was peripheral blood, taken 28 days after the second dose of the MenACWY control vaccine. All receptors come from an adult who received the MenACWY meningococcal vaccine as a control.

This rearrangement joins TRBV5-1 to TRBJ2-3, with D perhaps being TRBD1 or TRBD2 (5 bases each). The V gene's germline CDR1 is SGHRS and CDR2 YFSETQ. V was clipped by 0 bases and J by 2 bases, with 10 bases between them. The CDR3 runs to 15 residues. The CDR3 DNA reads TGCGCCAGCAGCTTGGGTGGGGGAAACACAGATACGCAGTATTTT. As protein: CASSLGGGNTDTQYF.

This chain uses TRBV6-2 or TRBV6-3 with TRBJ2-1, with 7 nucleotides matching TRBD1. V lost 8 bases, J lost 8 bases, and 6 bases stayed unmatched. From germline, CDR1 is MNHEY and CDR2 SVGEGT. The length of the CDR3 is 12 residues. CDR3 amino acids: CASGLQGDEQFF. CDR3 DNA: TGTGCCAGCGGCCTTCAGGGGGATGAGCAGTTCTTC.

The sample holds a few counts of this clone. The chain carries TRBV27 and TRBJ1-6, with TRBD1 as a possible D gene (6 bases). The CDR3 loop spans 13 amino acids. V was trimmed by 5 bases and J by 4 bases, leaving 6 bases between them. The germline gives CDR1 MNHEY, CDR2 SMNVEV (reference sequence). CDR3 amino acids: CASSTGYNSPLHF. The CDR3, as DNA: TGTGCCAGCAGTACAGGGTATAATTCACCCCTCCACTTT.

The V and J genes are TRBV4-1 and TRBJ1-2; D call uncertain. CDR3 length equals 13 residues. Per the germline V gene, CDR1 is MGHRA and CDR2 is YSYEKL. Trimming stripped 1 base from V and 8 bases from J, with 11 bases between. CDR3 sequence: CASSQAPGSGYTF. The CDR3 DNA follows: TGCGCCAGCAGCCAAGCCCCGGGGTCGGGCTACACCTTC.

The chain links TRBV5-1 to TRBJ2-1; 7 nucleotides line up with TRBD1. Germline trimming cut 5 bases from V and 10 bases from J; bases unmatched to any gene: 21. In germline, CDR1 is SGHRS, CDR2 YFSETQ. This CDR3 has 17 residues. CDR3 region: CASSPGWTGGRREEQFF. The CDR3 DNA reads as TGCGCCAGCAGTCCGGGATGGACAGGCGGCCGTCGAGAGGAGCAGTTCTTC.

This clone has only one observation. V usage is TRBV10-3 and J usage is TRBJ1-2; 7 bases are shared with TRBD1. Unmatched junction bases numbered 5, after V lost 8 bases and J lost 2 bases. The CDR3 contains 13 residues. Per germline, CDR1 ENHRY and CDR2 SYGVKD. DNA of the CDR3: TGTGCCATCTCTGCGGACAGGAACTATGGCTACACCTTC. Protein: CAISADRNYGYTF.

V gene TRBV15 combines with J gene TRBJ1-5, with 7 positions matching TRBD1. Losses at the gene ends were 2 bases for V and 1 base for J; bases not matched to a gene: 5. Germline V gene lookup returns CDR1 LNHNV and CDR2 YYDKDF (reference sequence). This CDR3 has 16 residues. CDR3 nucleotide sequence: TGTGCCACCAGCAGACATGGACAGGCCAGCAATCAGCCCCAGCATTTT. Translated: CATSRHGQASNQPQHF.

The chain employs TRBV7-8 and TRBJ2-1; 8 nucleotides line up with TRBD2. V lost 2 bases, J lost 7 bases, and 1 base stayed unmatched. The germline CDR1 and CDR2 sequences are SGHVS and FQNEAQ. This CDR3 contains 13 residues. In DNA, the CDR3 is TGTGCCAGCAGCTTAACGGGGGGGAATGAGCAGTTCTTC. It specifies CASSLTGGNEQFF.

V is TRBV18 and J is TRBJ1-5; D is unclear. The ends were cut back, 2 bases at V and 4 bases at J, with 6 bases in the middle. This CDR3 has 13 residues. The germline gives CDR1 KGHSH, CDR2 LQKENI. CDR3 protein: CASSPGLNQPQHF. The CDR3 DNA reads TGTGCCAGCTCACCAGGTCTAAATCAGCCCCAGCATTTT.

This clone was detected once. The rearrangement joins TRBV12-3 or TRBV12-4 to TRBJ2-7, with a tentative D call TRBD2 (5 bases). V dropped 5 bases and J dropped 3 bases, with 8 bases sitting between them. The CDR3 totals 12 residues. As DNA, the CDR3 is TGTGCCAGCAGTCAACGGGGCTACGAGCAGTACTTC. It encodes CASSQRGYEQYF.

The chain joins TRBV6-4 to TRBJ2-1; TRBD2 aligns across 7 bases. Trimming cost V 4 bases and J 0 bases; bases outside gene matches: 6. Per the germline V gene, CDR1 is MRHNA and CDR2 is SNTAGT. The CDR3 runs to 16 residues. The CDR3 DNA sequence: TGTGCCAGCAGTGCTAGCGGCCGTAGCTCCTACAATGAGCAGTTCTTC. Amino acids: CASSASGRSSYNEQFF.

This chain uses TRBV20-1 with TRBJ1-1; a possible D gene is TRBD1 (5 bases). The CDR3 is 12 amino acids. The V end was cut by 3 bases, the J end by 2 bases, with 7 bases between. Germline CDR1 is DFQATT and CDR2 is SNEGSKA (reference sequence). The CDR3: CSASWDNTEAFF. CDR3 nucleotide sequence: TGCAGTGCTAGTTGGGACAACACTGAAGCTTTCTTT.

This chain joins TRBV6-5 and TRBJ1-6; D is undetermined. This CDR3 has 14 amino acids. Germline V gene data show CDR1 as MNHEY and CDR2 as SVGAGI. V was shortened by 0 bases and J by 7 bases, with 7 bases between the two germline ends. CDR3: CASSYSDRNSPLHF. Written as DNA, the CDR3 is TGTGCCAGCAGTTACTCGGACCGGAATTCACCCCTCCACTTT.

The chain employs TRBV28 and TRBJ2-5, with 7 bases that match TRBD1. This CDR3 comprises 13 residues. The V and J ends lost 6 bases and 2 bases, in that order; junction bases with no gene match: 3. The germline V gene encodes CDR1 MDHEN and CDR2 SYDVKM. Here the CDR3 DNA reads TGTGCCAGCAGCGGACAGGTACAAGAGACCCAGTACTTC. It specifies CASSGQVQETQYF.

This rearrangement joins TRBV5-1 to TRBJ2-7, with 7 bases identical to TRBD1. The CDR3 covers 15 residues. V lost 5 bases to trimming and J lost 3 bases; unmatched junction nucleotides: 11. Germline V gives CDR1 SGHRS, CDR2 YFSETQ. DNA for the CDR3: TGCGCCAGCAGGCGGTCGACAGGGATCAGCTACGAGCAGTACTTC. Translation gives CASRRSTGISYEQYF. Variable domain in full (rest from reference TRBV5-1 and TRBJ2-7): KAGVTQTPRYLIKTRGQQVTLSCSPISGHRSVSWYQQTPGQGLQFLFEYFSETQRNKGNFPGRFSGRQFSNSRSEMNVSTLELGDSALYLCASRRSTGISYEQYFGPGTRLTVT.

The V gene is TRBV6-1, the J gene TRBJ1-1; tentatively, D is TRBD1 (6 bases). With 1 base removed from V and 2 bases from J, the gap between germline ends came to 17 bases. The germline V gene has CDR1 MNHNS and CDR2 SASEGT. This CDR3 is 17 amino acids long. CDR3 sequence reads: CASSEGAGGWVNTEAFF. Here the CDR3 DNA reads TGTGCCAGCAGTGAAGGCGCCGGGGGCTGGGTTAACACTGAAGCTTTCTTT.

The rearrangement links TRBV6-5 to TRBJ2-7, with unresolved D. The CDR3 has 13 residues. V was pared by 0 bases and J by 2 bases, with 5 bases between. Germline V gene data show CDR1 as MNHEY and CDR2 as SVGAGI. DNA for the CDR3: TGTGCCAGCAGTTACTCACGAGCCTACGAGCAGTACTTC. Translation: CASSYSRAYEQYF.

The chain recombines TRBV6-1 with TRBJ2-1, with TRBD2 matching over 12 bases. This CDR3 contains 15 residues. CDR1 and CDR2 from the germline V gene are MNHNS and SASEGT. V lost 5 bases and J lost 7; bases outside the gene matches: 6. CDR3 nucleotides: TGTGCCAGCAGTAAGACTAGCGGGGGTGTTAATGAGCAGTTCTTC. This gives the protein CASSKTSGGVNEQFF.

This chain uses TRBV6-5 with TRBJ1-5, with a tentative D call TRBD1 (5 bases). Trimming took 7 bases from V and 1 from J, leaving 8 bases between them. The germline gives CDR1 MNHEY, CDR2 SVGAGI. This CDR3 comprises 13 residues. As DNA, the CDR3 is TGTGCCAGCACCTGGGGGAGCAATCAGCCCCAGCATTTT. As protein: CASTWGSNQPQHF.

The J gene is TRBJ2-2, the V gene TRBV19, with D uncertain. Trimming took 10 bases from V and 2 from J, leaving 23 bases between them. Germline CDR1 is LNHDA and CDR2 is SQIVND (reference sequence). CDR3 length equals 17 residues. The CDR3 reads CATTFYAGATNTGELFF. The DNA of the CDR3 is TGTGCCACCACCTTTTACGCCGGAGCAACTAACACCGGGGAGCTGTTTTTT.

This clone was recorded only once. The chain couples TRBV18 to TRBJ2-5; no clear D. The V gene's germline CDR1 is KGHSH and CDR2 LQKENI. CDR3 size: 13 residues. V was trimmed by 3 bases and J by 5 bases, leaving 10 bases between them. CDR3 DNA sequence: TGTGCCAGCTCACCGCCCCCACCGGAGACCCAGTACTTC. This encodes CASSPPPPETQYF.

The rearrangement links TRBV5-4 to TRBJ2-1; 7 bases align to TRBD1. Trimming at V came to 4 bases and at J to 3 bases, leaving 7 bases not matched to a gene. Germline loops: CDR1 SGHNT, CDR2 YYREEE (reference sequence). The CDR3 runs 15 residues. In nucleotides, the CDR3 is TGTGCCAGCAGCCAATTAGACAGGGACTACAATGAGCAGTTCTTC. It is translated as CASSQLDRDYNEQFF. Full variable domain (rest looked up from reference TRBV5-4 and TRBJ2-1): ETGVTQSPTHLIKTRGQQVTLRCSSQSGHNTVSWYQQALGQGPQFIFQYYREEENGRGNFPPRFSGLQFPNYSSELNVNALELDDSALYLCASSQLDRDYNEQFFGPGTRLTVL.

The chain uses TRBV7-9 and TRBJ2-7; 7 bases are a match to TRBD2. The germline V gene encodes CDR1 SEHNR and CDR2 FQNEAQ (reference sequence). The CDR3 is made up of 16 amino acids. V shed 5 bases, J shed 0 bases, and the junction held 10 bases outside the gene matches. The CDR3 DNA reads TGTGCCAGCAGCCAACGGGGGGTCCCGGGCTCCTACGAGCAGTACTTC. This gives the protein CASSQRGVPGSYEQYF.

Here the CDR3 DNA reads TGTGCCAGCACCTCGGGGTTATGGAGGACAAACAATCAGCCCCAGCATTTT. It is translated as CASTSGLWRTNNQPQHF. This chain joins TRBV28 and TRBJ1-5; TRBD1 might be the D (5 bases). The CDR3 length is 17 residues. Deletions cut 7 bases from V and 3 bases from J, with 22 bases between. The germline V gene has CDR1 MDHEN and CDR2 SYDVKM.

This chain connects TRBV19 to TRBJ2-3; 8 bases fit TRBD1. V lost 5 bases and J lost 2; bases outside the gene matches: 9. CDR3 size: 16 residues. Per germline, CDR1 LNHDA and CDR2 SQIVND (reference sequence). The CDR3 DNA follows: TGTGCCAGTAGTTCCCCGGACAGGGCCCTCACAGATACGCAGTATTTT. It encodes CASSSPDRALTDTQYF.

This clone appeared once. Compared with germline, one end of the junction differs, possibly owing to a read error. V gene TRBV6-2 or TRBV6-3 combines with J gene TRBJ2-7; TRBD1 is a possible D gene (6 bases). The CDR3 has 14 residues. The V gene's germline CDR1 is MNHEY and CDR2 SVGEGT. Here the CDR3 DNA reads TGTGCCAGCAGCTACTCGACAGGATTCTACGAGCAGTACTTC. Translation: CASSYSTGFYEQYF.

The gene calls are TRBV5-4 and TRBJ2-7; either TRBD1 or TRBD2 may supply D (5 bases each). The V gene lost 4 bases and the J gene lost 6 bases, with 11 bases spanning the gap. In germline, CDR1 is SGHNT, CDR2 YYREEE (reference sequence). This CDR3 is 12 amino acids long. The CDR3 coding sequence is TGTGCCAGCAGCATGAAAGGGACCGAGCAGTACTTC. Its protein product is CASSMKGTEQYF.

The chain links TRBV5-1 to TRBJ1-6, with no clear D. The CDR3 length is 14 residues. V was shortened by 1 base and J by 9 bases, with 11 bases between the two germline ends. The germline V gene encodes CDR1 SGHRS and CDR2 YFSETQ. The CDR3 is CASSLTVAGSPLHF. The CDR3 DNA reads as TGCGCCAGCAGCTTGACAGTGGCGGGTTCACCCCTCCACTTT. The complete variable domain, with remaining parts taken from reference TRBV5-1 and TRBJ1-6, reads KAGVTQTPRYLIKTRGQQVTLSCSPISGHRSVSWYQQTPGQGLQFLFEYFSETQRNKGNFPGRFSGRQFSNSRSEMNVSTLELGDSALYLCASSLTVAGSPLHFGNGTRLTVT.

This rearrangement joins TRBV6-5 to TRBJ2-3; D call uncertain. Germline V gene sequence: CDR1 MNHEY, CDR2 SVGAGI. This CDR3 is built from 12 residues. V was clipped by 5 bases and J by 6 bases, with 9 bases between them. The CDR3 here is CASSPDSDTQYF. Written as DNA, the CDR3 is TGTGCCAGCAGTCCTGACTCCGATACGCAGTATTTT.